Here is one TCR beta chain with its context. Its target is not known. These data originate in a study of esophageal squamous cell carcinoma under preoperative chemotherapy. The overall study: Samples included peripheral blood T cells as well as tumor-infiltrating lymphocytes. Findings and limits, study-wide: After treatment, tumor-infiltrating lymphocytes seemed to come partly from incoming peripheral T cells, not only local changes. Chemotherapy was followed by significantly higher TCR diversity in peripheral T cells only, not tumor-infiltrating lymphocytes. After paclitaxel-nedaplatin, abundant clones were more likely to contract than amplify.

TCRdb re-called the PCR reads through MiXCR, storing one row per CDR3 protein. The data hold 15,000 to 20,000 distinct CDR3 sequences, with nearly 50% observed a single time. As to time point: before preoperative PTX-NDP chemotherapy. This clonotype originated in a human donor with esophageal squamous cell carcinoma. The donor label of this sample is uncertain. Sample collection occurred from a patient given preoperative chemotherapy.

The CDR3 sequence: CASSSGYEQYF. The CDR3 DNA is TGTGCCAGCAGCTCAGGATACGAGCAGTACTTC. V gene TRBV12-3 or TRBV12-4 combines with J gene TRBJ2-5; D call uncertain. The J call may not be correct, given that the DNA end is closer to TRBJ2-7. This CDR3 spans 11 amino acids.